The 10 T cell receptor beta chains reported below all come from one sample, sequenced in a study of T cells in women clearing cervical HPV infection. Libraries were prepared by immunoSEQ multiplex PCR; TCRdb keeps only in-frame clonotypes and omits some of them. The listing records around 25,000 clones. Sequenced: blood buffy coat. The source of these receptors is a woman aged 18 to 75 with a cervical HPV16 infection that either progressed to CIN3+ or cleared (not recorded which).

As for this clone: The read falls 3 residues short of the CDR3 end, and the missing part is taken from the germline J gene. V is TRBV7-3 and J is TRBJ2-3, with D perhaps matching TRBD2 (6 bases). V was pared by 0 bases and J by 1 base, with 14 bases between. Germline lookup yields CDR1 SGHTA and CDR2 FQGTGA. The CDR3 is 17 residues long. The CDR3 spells CASSLTSGTLGTDTQYF. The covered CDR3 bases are TGTGCCAGCAGCTTAACTTCGGGGACTCTAGGCACAGATACG.

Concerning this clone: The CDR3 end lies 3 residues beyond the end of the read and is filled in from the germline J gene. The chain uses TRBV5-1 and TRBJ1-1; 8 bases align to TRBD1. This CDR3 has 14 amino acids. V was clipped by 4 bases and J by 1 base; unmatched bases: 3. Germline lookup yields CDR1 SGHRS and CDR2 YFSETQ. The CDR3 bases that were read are TGCGCCAGCAGCAGGGACAGGACGAACACTGAA. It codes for CASSRDRTNTE. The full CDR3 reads CASSRDRTNTEAFF.

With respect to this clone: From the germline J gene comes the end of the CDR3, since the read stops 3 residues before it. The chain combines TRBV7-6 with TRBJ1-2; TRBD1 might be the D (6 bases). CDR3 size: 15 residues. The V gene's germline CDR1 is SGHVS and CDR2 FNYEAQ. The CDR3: CASSLVQGSYNDYTF. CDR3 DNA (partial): TGTGCCAGCAGCTTAGTACAGGGAAGCTACAATGAC.

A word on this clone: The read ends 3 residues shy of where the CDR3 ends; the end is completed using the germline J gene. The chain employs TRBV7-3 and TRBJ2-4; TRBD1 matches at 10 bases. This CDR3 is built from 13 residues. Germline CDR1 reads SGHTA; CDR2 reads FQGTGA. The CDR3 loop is CASSPGTGAGQYF. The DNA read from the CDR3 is TGTGCCAGCAGCCCCGGGACAGGGGCCGGT.

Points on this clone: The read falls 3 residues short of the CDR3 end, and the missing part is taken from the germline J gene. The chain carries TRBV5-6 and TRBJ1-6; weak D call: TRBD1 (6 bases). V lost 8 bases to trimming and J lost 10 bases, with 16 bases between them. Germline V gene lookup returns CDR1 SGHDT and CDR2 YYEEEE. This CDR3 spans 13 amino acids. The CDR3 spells CASLTWGRSPLHF. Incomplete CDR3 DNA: TGTGCCAGTTTGACGTGGGGGCGCTCACCC.

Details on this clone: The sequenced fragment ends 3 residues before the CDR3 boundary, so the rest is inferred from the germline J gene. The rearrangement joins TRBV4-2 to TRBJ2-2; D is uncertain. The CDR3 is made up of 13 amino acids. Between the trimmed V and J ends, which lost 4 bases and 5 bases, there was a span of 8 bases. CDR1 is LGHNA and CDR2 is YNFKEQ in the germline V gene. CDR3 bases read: TGTGCCAGCAGCCTCACTACGACCGGGGAG. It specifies CASSLTTTGE. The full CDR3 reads CASSLTTTGELFF.

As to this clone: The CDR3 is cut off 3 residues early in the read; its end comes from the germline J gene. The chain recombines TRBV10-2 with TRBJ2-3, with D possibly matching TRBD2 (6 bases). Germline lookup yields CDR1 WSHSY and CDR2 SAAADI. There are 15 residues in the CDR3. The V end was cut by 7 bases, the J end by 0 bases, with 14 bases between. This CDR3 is CASTQAGTSTDTQYF. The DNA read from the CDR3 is TGCGCCAGCACGCAAGCGGGCACTAGCACAGATACG.

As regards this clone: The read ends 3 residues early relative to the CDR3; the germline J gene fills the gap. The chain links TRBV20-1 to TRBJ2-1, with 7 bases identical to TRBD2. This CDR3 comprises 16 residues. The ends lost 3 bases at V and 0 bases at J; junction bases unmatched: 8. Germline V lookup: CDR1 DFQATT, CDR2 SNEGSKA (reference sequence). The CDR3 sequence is CSARSLAVSSYNEQFF. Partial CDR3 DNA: TGCAGTGCTAGGTCGCTAGCGGTTAGCTCCTACAATGAG.

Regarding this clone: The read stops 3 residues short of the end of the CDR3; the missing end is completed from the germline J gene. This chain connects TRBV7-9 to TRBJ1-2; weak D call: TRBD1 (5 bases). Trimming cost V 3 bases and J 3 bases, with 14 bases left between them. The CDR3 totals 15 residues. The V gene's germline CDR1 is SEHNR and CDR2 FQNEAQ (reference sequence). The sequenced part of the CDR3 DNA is TGTGCCAGCAGCTTGGGGCCAGGAGCCTACTATGGC. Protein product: CASSLGPGAYYG. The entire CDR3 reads CASSLGPGAYYGYTF.

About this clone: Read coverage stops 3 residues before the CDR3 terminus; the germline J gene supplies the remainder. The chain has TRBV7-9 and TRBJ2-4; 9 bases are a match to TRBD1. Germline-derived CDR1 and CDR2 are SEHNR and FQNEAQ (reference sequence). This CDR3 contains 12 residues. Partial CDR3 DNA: TGTGCCAGCAGCCCGGAACAGGGGGCT. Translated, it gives CASSPEQGA. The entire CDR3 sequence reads CASSPEQGAQYF.